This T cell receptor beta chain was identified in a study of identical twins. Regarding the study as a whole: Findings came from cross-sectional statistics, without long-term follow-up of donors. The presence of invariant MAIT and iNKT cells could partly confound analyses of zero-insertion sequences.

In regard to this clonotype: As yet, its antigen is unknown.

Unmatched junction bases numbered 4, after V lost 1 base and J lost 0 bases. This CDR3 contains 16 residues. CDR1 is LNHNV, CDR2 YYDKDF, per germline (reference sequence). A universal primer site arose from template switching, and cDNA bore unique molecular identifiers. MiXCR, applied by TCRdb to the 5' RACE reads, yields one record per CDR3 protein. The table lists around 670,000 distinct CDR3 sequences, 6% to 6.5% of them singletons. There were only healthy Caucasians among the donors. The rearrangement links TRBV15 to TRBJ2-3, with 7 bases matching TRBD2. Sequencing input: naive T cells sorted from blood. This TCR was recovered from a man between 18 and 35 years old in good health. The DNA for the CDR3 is TGTGCCACCAGCAGAGGTCCTAGCGGTAGCACAGATACGCAGTATTTT. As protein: CATSRGPSGSTDTQYF.